What follows are 5 T cell receptor beta chains derived from one specimen sequenced in a study of T cells in women clearing cervical HPV infection. Sequenced by immunoSEQ multiplex PCR; TCRdb stores in-frame clones only, minus some. The repertoire shows 15,000 or so clones; the top ten hold 9.5% to 12%. The source material was blood buffy coat. These receptors came from a woman between 18 and 69 years old with a cervical HPV16 infection that either progressed to CIN3+ or cleared (not recorded which).

The covered CDR3 bases are TGTGCCAGCAGTGAAGGATTGGGCAGGGTCGACTACGAG. It codes for CASSEGLGRVDYE. The whole CDR3 protein reads CASSEGLGRVDYEQYF. The chain has TRBV6-1 and TRBJ2-7; D may be TRBD1 (5 bases). The CDR3 end falls 3 residues outside the read, so it is completed with the germline J gene. This CDR3 comprises 16 residues. V was pared by 1 base and J by 3 bases, with 16 bases between. CDR1 MNHNS and CDR2 SASEGT come from the germline V gene.

In regard to this clone: Read data end 3 residues before the CDR3 end; the end is taken from the germline J gene. V and J are TRBV20-1 and TRBJ1-1; D remains ambiguous. Germline values: CDR1 DFQATT, CDR2 SNEGSKA (reference sequence). V was clipped by 5 bases and J by 6 bases, with 13 bases between them. The CDR3 totals 12 residues. The DNA read from the CDR3 is TGCAGTGCTCTCCAGACTCGGGCTGAA. Translation gives CSALQTRAE. The entire CDR3 protein reads CSALQTRAEAFF.

Concerning this clone itself: The CDR3 end falls 3 residues outside the read, so it is completed with the germline J gene. The chain employs TRBV6-2 or TRBV6-3 and TRBJ2-7; tentatively, D is TRBD1 (6 bases). Germline lookup yields CDR1 MNHEY and CDR2 SVGEGT. Trimming removed 6 bases at V and 6 bases at J, with 18 bases between. The CDR3 runs 14 residues. CDR3 bases read: TGTGCCAGCAGGGGGGCATTTGAAGATCGCGAG. Protein sequence: CASRGAFEDRE. The complete CDR3 reads CASRGAFEDREQYF.

Notes on this clone: From the germline J gene comes the end of the CDR3, since the read stops 3 residues before it. V is TRBV9 and J is TRBJ1-2; 7 bases map to TRBD1. This CDR3 contains 15 residues. Germline CDR1 is SGDLS and CDR2 is YYNGEE. The covered CDR3 bases are TGTGCCAGCAGCCCGACAGGGAGTACAATTGACGGC. Translated: CASSPTGSTIDG. The complete CDR3 sequence is CASSPTGSTIDGYTF.

About this clone itself: The CDR3 end falls 3 residues outside the read, so it is completed with the germline J gene. This chain connects TRBV2 to TRBJ2-7, with unresolved D. The V end lost 5 bases, the J end lost 3 bases, and 5 bases lay between the germline ends. The CDR3 is made up of 11 amino acids. Germline V gene lookup returns CDR1 SNHLY and CDR2 FYNNEI. The CDR3 DNA, read in part, is TGTGCCAGCAGTTTAGACTACGAG. Its protein is CASSLDYE. The full CDR3 sequence reads CASSLDYEQYF.